The 12 T cell receptor beta chains listed next were all sequenced from one sample in a study of T cells in Graves' hyperthyroidism and ophthalmopathy. Amplified regions were TCR beta CDR3 sequences from RNA transcripts. TCR CDR3 underwent first-round RT-PCR with the HTBI primer set. TCRdb reprocessed the multiplex PCR reads via MiXCR and lists one record per CDR3 protein. The profile shows some 200,000 distinct CDR3 sequences, roughly a sixth of them singletons. Sample: blood. These receptors came from a man aged 50-59 years with Graves' hyperthyroidism.

This clonotype was seen more than once but under ten times. The chain has TRBV27 and TRBJ2-6; D is unresolved. V was pared by 1 base and J by 2 bases, with 9 bases between. The CDR3 sequence is 16 residues long. CDR1 is MNHEY, CDR2 SMNVEV, per germline (reference sequence). The CDR3 nucleotides read TGTGCCAGCAGTTTATATGCGAGTACTGGGGCCAACGTCCTGACTTTC. Translation gives CASSLYASTGANVLTF.

This clonotype has at least ten counts. This chain uses TRBV5-4 with TRBJ2-5, with D perhaps matching TRBD2 (6 bases). From germline, CDR1 is SGHNT and CDR2 YYREEE (reference sequence). CDR3 length equals 14 residues. V was cut by 0 bases and J by 1 base, with 7 bases left in between. The CDR3 loop reads CASSLGTTQETQYF. The CDR3 region has the DNA TGTGCCAGCAGCTTGGGGACTACCCAAGAGACCCAGTACTTC.

This clonotype was recorded many times. This chain links TRBV4-1 with TRBJ2-7; D unresolved. Germline V gene lookup returns CDR1 MGHRA and CDR2 YSYEKL. This CDR3 is 13 amino acids long. Trimming pared 0 bases from V and 5 bases from J, leaving 8 bases between. CDR3: CASSQEVRNEQYF. CDR3 sequence (DNA): TGCGCCAGCAGCCAAGAGGTTAGGAACGAGCAGTACTTC.

This clonotype was observed many times. The rearrangement links TRBV28 to TRBJ1-5, with D tentatively TRBD1 (5 bases). V lost 2 bases, J lost 6 bases, and 11 bases lay in between. Germline values: CDR1 MDHEN, CDR2 SYDVKM. This CDR3 has 14 residues. This chain's CDR3 is CASSLRAGLQPQHF. The CDR3 DNA sequence: TGTGCCAGCAGTTTAAGGGCAGGGCTTCAGCCCCAGCATTTT.

This clonotype was counted only a few times. The V and J genes are TRBV11-3 and TRBJ2-1; TRBD2 agrees at 13 bases. Germline trimming cut 4 bases from V and 7 bases from J; bases unmatched to any gene: 7. Per germline, CDR1 SGHNT and CDR2 YENEEA. The CDR3 loop spans 16 amino acids. The CDR3 reads CASSSPLGLAGNEQFF. CDR3 sequence (DNA): TGTGCCAGCAGCTCCCCTCTGGGACTAGCGGGAAATGAGCAGTTCTTC.

This clonotype was observed many times. The chain's CDR3 is CASIGGTYYEQYF. CDR3 DNA: TGTGCCAGCATAGGAGGGACCTACTACGAGCAGTACTTC. The chain has TRBV6-1 and TRBJ2-7; tentatively, D is TRBD2 (6 bases). The ends were cut back, 7 bases at V and 3 bases at J, with 13 bases in the middle. The CDR3 runs to 13 residues. The V gene's germline CDR1 is MNHNS and CDR2 SASEGT.

This sequence joins TRBV28 and TRBJ2-7; D unresolved. Trimming cost V 6 bases and J 3 bases, with 15 bases left between them. Germline V gives CDR1 MDHEN, CDR2 SYDVKM. This CDR3 spans 14 amino acids. Written as DNA, the CDR3 is TGTGCCAGCAGCACCTACCCGAACAACTACGAGCAGTACTTC. Its translation is CASSTYPNNYEQYF. Full variable domain (outside the CDR3, taken from reference TRBV28 and TRBJ2-7): DVKVTQSSRYLVKRTGEKVFLECVQDMDHENMFWYRQDPGLGLRLIYFSYDVKMKEKGDIPEGYSVSREKKERFSLILESASTNQTSMYLCASSTYPNNYEQYFGPGTRLTVT.

The table lists this clonotype with a count of one. The chain uses TRBV4-1 and TRBJ2-5, with D possibly being TRBD1 (6 bases). Germline V CDR1 and CDR2: MGHRA, YSYEKL. Trimming removed 2 bases at V and 1 base at J, with 14 bases between. The CDR3 runs 16 residues. The CDR3 reads CASSQSIQGFQETQYF. The DNA of the CDR3 is TGCGCCAGCAGCCAAAGCATACAGGGTTTCCAAGAGACCCAGTACTTC.

A few counts support this clonotype. This sequence joins TRBV6-1 and TRBJ2-7; D call uncertain. Germline CDR1 is MNHNS and CDR2 is SASEGT. The germline V and J ends were trimmed by 7 bases and 0 bases, with 10 bases remaining between them. CDR3 length: 13 residues. CDR3 nucleotide sequence: TGTGCCAGCATCGAGCTGACCTCCTACGAGCAGTACTTC. Its translation: CASIELTSYEQYF.

J is TRBJ1-1 and V is TRBV27; 9 bases match TRBD1. Germline V gene sequence: CDR1 MNHEY, CDR2 SMNVEV (reference sequence). The CDR3 runs 15 residues. Trimming at V came to 4 bases and at J to 2 bases, leaving 5 bases not matched to a gene. For the CDR3, the DNA is TGTGCCAGCAGTTCTCCGGGACAGGGCAACACTGAAGCTTTCTTT. This translates into CASSSPGQGNTEAFF.

This clonotype was seen repeatedly, ten times or more. This chain uses TRBV7-2 with TRBJ2-7; TRBD2 agrees at 8 bases. This CDR3 comprises 14 residues. Trimming cost V 5 bases and J 3 bases; bases outside gene matches: 6. The germline gives CDR1 SGHTA, CDR2 FQGNSA. CDR3: CASSRNGRDYEQYF. The CDR3, as DNA: TGTGCCAGCAGCCGAAACGGGAGGGACTACGAGCAGTACTTC.

This clonotype was counted at least ten times. V gene TRBV28 combines with J gene TRBJ2-4; D gene ambiguous. The CDR3 length is 15 residues. Trimming stripped 6 bases from V and 6 bases from J, with 18 bases between. Germline V gene lookup returns CDR1 MDHEN and CDR2 SYDVKM. CDR3 region: CASRPETRNRNIQYF. The CDR3 bases are TGTGCCAGCAGACCCGAAACCCGGAACAGAAACATTCAGTACTTC.